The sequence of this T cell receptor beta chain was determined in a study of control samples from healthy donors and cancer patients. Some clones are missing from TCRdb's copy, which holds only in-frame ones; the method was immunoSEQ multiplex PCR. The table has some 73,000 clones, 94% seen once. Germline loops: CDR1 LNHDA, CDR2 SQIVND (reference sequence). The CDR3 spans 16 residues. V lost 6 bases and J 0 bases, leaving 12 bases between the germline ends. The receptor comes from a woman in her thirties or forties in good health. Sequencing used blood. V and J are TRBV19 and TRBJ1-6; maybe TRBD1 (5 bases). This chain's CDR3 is CASSDGTSSYNSPLHF. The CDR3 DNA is TGTGCCAGTAGCGACGGGACGAGCTCCTATAATTCACCCCTCCACTTT.